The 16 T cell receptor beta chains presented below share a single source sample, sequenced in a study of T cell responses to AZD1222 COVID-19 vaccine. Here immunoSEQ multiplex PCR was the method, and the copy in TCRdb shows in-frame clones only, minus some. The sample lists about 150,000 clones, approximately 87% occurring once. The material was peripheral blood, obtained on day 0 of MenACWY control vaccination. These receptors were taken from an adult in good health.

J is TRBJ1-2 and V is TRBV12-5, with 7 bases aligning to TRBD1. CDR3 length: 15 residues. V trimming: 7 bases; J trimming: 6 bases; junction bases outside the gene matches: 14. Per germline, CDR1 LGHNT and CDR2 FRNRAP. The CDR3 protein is CASAFAGTEGNGYTF. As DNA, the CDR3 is TGTGCTAGTGCCTTTGCCGGGACAGAAGGAAATGGCTACACCTTC.

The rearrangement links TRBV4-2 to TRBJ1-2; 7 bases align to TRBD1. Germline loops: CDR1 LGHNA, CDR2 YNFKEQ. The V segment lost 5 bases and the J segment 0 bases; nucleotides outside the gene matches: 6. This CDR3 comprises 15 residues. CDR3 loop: CASSVNRGANYGYTF. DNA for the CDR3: TGTGCCAGCAGCGTAAACAGGGGAGCTAACTATGGCTACACCTTC.

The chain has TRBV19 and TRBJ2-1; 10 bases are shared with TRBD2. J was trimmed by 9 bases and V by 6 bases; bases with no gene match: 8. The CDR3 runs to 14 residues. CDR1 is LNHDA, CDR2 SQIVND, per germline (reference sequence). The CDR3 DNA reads TGTGCCAGTAGCCCAATCGGACTAGCGGTTGAGCAGTTCTTC. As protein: CASSPIGLAVEQFF.

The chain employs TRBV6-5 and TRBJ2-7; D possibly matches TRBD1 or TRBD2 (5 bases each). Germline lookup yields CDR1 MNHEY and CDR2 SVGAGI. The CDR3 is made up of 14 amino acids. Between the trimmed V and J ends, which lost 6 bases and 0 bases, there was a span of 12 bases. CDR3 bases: TGTGCCAGCAGCCGGGACCGTAGCTCCTACGAGCAGTACGTC. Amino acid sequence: CASSRDRSSYEQYV.

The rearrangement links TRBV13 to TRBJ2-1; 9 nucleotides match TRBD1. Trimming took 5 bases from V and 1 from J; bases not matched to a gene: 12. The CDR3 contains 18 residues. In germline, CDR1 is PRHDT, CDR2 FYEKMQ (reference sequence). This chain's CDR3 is CASSRNPGQGWSYNEQFF. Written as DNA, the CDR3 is TGTGCCAGCAGCCGAAACCCGGGACAGGGATGGTCCTACAATGAGCAGTTCTTC.

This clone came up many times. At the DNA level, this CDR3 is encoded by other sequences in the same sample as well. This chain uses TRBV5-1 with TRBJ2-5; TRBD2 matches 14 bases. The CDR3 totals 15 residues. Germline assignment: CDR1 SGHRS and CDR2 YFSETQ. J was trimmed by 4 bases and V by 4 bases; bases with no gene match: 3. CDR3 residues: CASSRGTSGRETQYF. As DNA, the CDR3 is TGCGCCAGCAGCCGGGGGACTAGCGGGAGAGAGACCCAGTACTTC.

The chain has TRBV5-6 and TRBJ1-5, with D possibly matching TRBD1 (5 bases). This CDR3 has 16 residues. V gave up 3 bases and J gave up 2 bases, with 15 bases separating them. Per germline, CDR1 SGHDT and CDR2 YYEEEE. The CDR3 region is CASSYYARGGNQPQHF. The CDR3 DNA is TGTGCCAGCAGCTACTACGCGCGGGGGGGCAATCAGCCCCAGCATTTT. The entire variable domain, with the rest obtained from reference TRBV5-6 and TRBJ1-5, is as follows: DAGVTQSPTHLIKTRGQQVTLRCSPKSGHDTVSWYQQALGQGPQFIFQYYEEEERQRGNFPDRFSGHQFPNYSSELNVNALLLGDSALYLCASSYYARGGNQPQHFGDGTRLSIL.

CDR3 coding DNA: TGTGCCAGCAGCCAGGACCCGGGACGGACCACTGAAGCTTTCTTT. It yields the protein CASSQDPGRTTEAFF. The V gene is TRBV3-1 (or the pseudogene TRBV3-2), the J gene TRBJ1-1; TRBD1 is a possible D gene (5 bases). The length of the CDR3 is 15 residues. V shed 3 bases and J shed 4 bases, with 15 bases lying between them. Germline loops: CDR1 LGHDT, CDR2 YNNKEL (reference sequence).

This chain's CDR3 is CASTLGGSNYGYTF. The CDR3 region has the DNA TGTGCCAGTACCCTGGGGGGGTCTAACTATGGCTACACCTTC. This chain joins TRBV19 and TRBJ1-2; D might be TRBD1 (5 bases). The CDR3 has 14 residues. Per germline, CDR1 LNHDA and CDR2 SQIVND (reference sequence). The ends were cut back, 7 bases at V and 0 bases at J, with 12 bases in the middle.

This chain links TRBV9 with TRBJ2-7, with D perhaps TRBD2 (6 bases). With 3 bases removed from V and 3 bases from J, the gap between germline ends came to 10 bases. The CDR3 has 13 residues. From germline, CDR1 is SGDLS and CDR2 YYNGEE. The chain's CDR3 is CASSASGFYEQYF. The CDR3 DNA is TGTGCCAGCAGCGCCAGCGGGTTCTACGAGCAGTACTTC.

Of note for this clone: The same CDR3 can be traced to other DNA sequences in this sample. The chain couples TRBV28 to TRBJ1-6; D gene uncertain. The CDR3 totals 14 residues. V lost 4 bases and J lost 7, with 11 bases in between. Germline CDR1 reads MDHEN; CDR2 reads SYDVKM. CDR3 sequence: CASSSGAGNSPLHF. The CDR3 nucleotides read TGTGCCAGCAGTTCCGGTGCGGGCAATTCACCCCTCCACTTT.

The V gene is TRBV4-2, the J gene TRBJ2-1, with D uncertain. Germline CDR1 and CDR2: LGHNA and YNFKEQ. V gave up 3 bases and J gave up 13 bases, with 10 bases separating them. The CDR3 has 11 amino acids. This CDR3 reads CASSHRSNQFF. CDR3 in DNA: TGTGCCAGCAGCCACCGATCTAATCAGTTCTTC.

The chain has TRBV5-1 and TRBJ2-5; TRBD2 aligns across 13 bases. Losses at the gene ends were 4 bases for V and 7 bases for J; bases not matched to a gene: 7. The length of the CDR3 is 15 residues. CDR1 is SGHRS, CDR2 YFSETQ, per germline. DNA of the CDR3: TGCGCCAGCAGCAGCGGGACTAGCGGGGTGGGGACCCAGTACTTC. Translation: CASSSGTSGVGTQYF.

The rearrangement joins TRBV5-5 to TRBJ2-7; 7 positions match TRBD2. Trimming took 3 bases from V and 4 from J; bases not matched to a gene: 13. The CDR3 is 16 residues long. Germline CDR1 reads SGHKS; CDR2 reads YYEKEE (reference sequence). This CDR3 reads CASSYAGAGTVYEQYV. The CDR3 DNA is TGTGCCAGCAGCTACGCGGGAGCGGGGACCGTTTACGAGCAGTACGTC.

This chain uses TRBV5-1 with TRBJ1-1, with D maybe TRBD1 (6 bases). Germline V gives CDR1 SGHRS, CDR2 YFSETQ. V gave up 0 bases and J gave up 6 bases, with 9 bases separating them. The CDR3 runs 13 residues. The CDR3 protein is CASSLGGTSEAFF. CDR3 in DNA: TGCGCCAGCAGCTTGGGGGGGACATCTGAAGCTTTCTTT.

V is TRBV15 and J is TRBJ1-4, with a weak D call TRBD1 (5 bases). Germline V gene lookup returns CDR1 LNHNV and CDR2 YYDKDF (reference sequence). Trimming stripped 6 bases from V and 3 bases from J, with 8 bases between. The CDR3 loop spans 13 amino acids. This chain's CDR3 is CATRGRANEKLFF. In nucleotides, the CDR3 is TGTGCCACCAGAGGCAGGGCTAATGAAAAACTGTTTTTT.